Shown below are 22 T cell receptor beta chains from a single sample sequenced in a study of T-cell reconstitution after alpha-beta-depleted transplantation in children. Unique molecular identifiers featured in how the TCRbeta library was prepared. TCRdb itself ran the PCR reads through MiXCR, one entry per CDR3 protein. The sample includes some 590,000 distinct CDR3 sequences, about 10% of them seen just once. The sequenced sample was PBMCs from the stem cell graft donor, obtained from the stem cell graft. The receptors were sampled from a human donor who donated a stem cell graft to a child with acute myeloid leukemia.

The chain employs TRBV28 and TRBJ2-7; unclear D gene. Germline assignment: CDR1 MDHEN and CDR2 SYDVKM. V was trimmed by 3 bases and J by 2 bases, leaving 11 bases between them. CDR3 size: 14 residues. For the CDR3, the DNA is TGTGCCAGCAGTTTCCTCGGCGGTACCTACGAGCAGTACTTC. Residues: CASSFLGGTYEQYF. The whole variable domain, filled in from reference TRBV28 and TRBJ2-7, reads DVKVTQSSRYLVKRTGEKVFLECVQDMDHENMFWYRQDPGLGLRLIYFSYDVKMKEKGDIPEGYSVSREKKERFSLILESASTNQTSMYLCASSFLGGTYEQYFGPGTRLTVT.

This clonotype was observed many times. The chain employs TRBV6-2 or TRBV6-3 and TRBJ2-7, with D perhaps matching TRBD2 (5 bases). V lost 4 bases and J 3 bases, leaving 13 bases between the germline ends. From germline, CDR1 is MNHEY and CDR2 SVGEGT. The length of the CDR3 is 14 residues. Here the CDR3 reads CASSSSAESYEQYF. The DNA for the CDR3 is TGTGCCAGCAGTTCTTCAGCGGAGAGCTACGAGCAGTACTTC.

There are many counts of this clonotype. The V gene is TRBV20-1, the J gene TRBJ2-3; D is undetermined. The germline V gene has CDR1 DFQATT and CDR2 SNEGSKA (reference sequence). This CDR3 contains 13 residues. Trimming cost V 5 bases and J 8 bases, with 17 bases left between them. The CDR3 DNA follows: TGCAGTGCTCGCCCTGTCTCGTCAGGTACGCAGTATTTT. Translated: CSARPVSSGTQYF.

This clonotype has at least ten counts. The chain joins TRBV11-2 to TRBJ2-1, with 7 positions matching TRBD2. CDR3 length: 16 residues. The ends lost 5 bases at V and 8 bases at J; junction bases unmatched: 15. Germline values: CDR1 SGHAT, CDR2 FQNNGV. CDR3 sequence reads: CASSLPPGDYSYEQFF. Written as DNA, the CDR3 is TGTGCCAGCAGCCTCCCCCCCGGGGACTACTCCTATGAGCAGTTCTTC.

A few counts support this clonotype. The rearrangement uses TRBV20-1 and TRBJ2-3, with 11 bases aligning to TRBD2. CDR1 and CDR2 (germline): DFQATT, SNEGSKA (reference sequence). CDR3 length: 14 amino acids. V lost 5 bases, J lost 2 bases, and 3 bases stayed unmatched. The CDR3 protein is CSAVAGGLTDTQYF. In nucleotides, the CDR3 is TGCAGTGCTGTAGCGGGAGGGCTCACAGATACGCAGTATTTT.

The chain is built from TRBV10-3 and TRBJ2-3, with TRBD2 as a possible D gene (6 bases). CDR1 and CDR2 (germline): ENHRY, SYGVKD. Deletions cut 5 bases from V and 0 bases from J, with 9 bases between. The CDR3 length is 14 residues. As DNA, the CDR3 is TGTGCCATCAGTCTGGGGGGTAGCACAGATACGCAGTATTTT. Protein sequence: CAISLGGSTDTQYF.

The sample holds a few counts of this clonotype. The V gene is TRBV5-4, the J gene TRBJ2-3, with D possibly being TRBD1 or TRBD2 (5 bases each). The CDR3 totals 15 residues. Germline-derived CDR1 and CDR2 are SGHNT and YYREEE (reference sequence). The V and J ends lost 6 bases and 2 bases respectively, with 16 bases between them. CDR3 in DNA: TGTGCCAGCACTCCCGGGACCTCTTCCACAGATACGCAGTATTTT. Its protein product is CASTPGTSSTDTQYF. The full variable domain, with the rest looked up from reference TRBV5-4 and TRBJ2-3, is ETGVTQSPTHLIKTRGQQVTLRCSSQSGHNTVSWYQQALGQGPQFIFQYYREEENGRGNFPPRFSGLQFPNYSSELNVNALELDDSALYLCASTPGTSSTDTQYFGPGTRLTVL.

This clonotype was counted only a few times. This sequence joins TRBV27 and TRBJ2-3, with D possibly called TRBD1 or TRBD2 (5 bases each). Germline loops: CDR1 MNHEY, CDR2 SMNVEV (reference sequence). The CDR3 runs to 16 residues. Trimming removed 2 bases at V and 3 bases at J, with 15 bases between. CDR3 loop: CASSLAGTARTDTQYF. The CDR3 DNA sequence: TGTGCCAGCAGTTTAGCAGGGACGGCACGGACAGATACGCAGTATTTT.

This chain connects TRBV6-2 or TRBV6-3 to TRBJ2-1; TRBD2 matches at 10 bases. Germline-derived CDR1 and CDR2 are MNHEY and SVGEGT. With V trimmed by 2 bases and J by 1 base, 2 bases remained unmatched. This CDR3 contains 16 residues. The DNA for the CDR3 is TGTGCCAGCAGTTACCTAGCGGGAGTTTCCTACAATGAGCAGTTCTTC. It is translated as CASSYLAGVSYNEQFF.

The chain joins TRBV5-1 to TRBJ2-7, with TRBD1 matching over 10 bases. Per germline, CDR1 SGHRS and CDR2 YFSETQ. This CDR3 is built from 16 residues. Losses at the gene ends were 4 bases for V and 3 bases for J; bases not matched to a gene: 10. DNA of the CDR3: TGCGCCAGCAGCGGGACAGGGGCCGGGGACCTCTACGAGCAGTACTTC. This sequence encodes CASSGTGAGDLYEQYF.

This clonotype showed up many times. V and J are TRBV18 and TRBJ2-1; D might be TRBD2 (6 bases). Trimming pared 6 bases from V and 7 bases from J, leaving 16 bases between. There are 14 residues in the CDR3. CDR1 and CDR2 from the germline V gene are KGHSH and LQKENI. CDR3 in DNA: TGTGCCAGCTCCGTATCTTGGAGGGATAATGAGCAGTTCTTC. It is translated as CASSVSWRDNEQFF.

At least ten counts were recorded for this clonotype. The chain carries TRBV7-2 and TRBJ2-3; the match to TRBD1 covers 7 bases. The J segment lost 6 bases and the V segment lost 4 bases, leaving 10 bases of the junction unmatched. Germline loops: CDR1 SGHTA, CDR2 FQGNSA. The CDR3 consists of 15 residues. Here the CDR3 reads CASSSKRDSRDTQYF. The CDR3 DNA is TGTGCCAGCAGCTCCAAAAGGGACAGCCGTGATACGCAGTATTTT.

This clonotype was found a few times. V usage is TRBV20-1 and J usage is TRBJ2-4; D ambiguous. V gave up 0 bases and J gave up 0 bases, with 9 bases separating them. In germline, CDR1 is DFQATT, CDR2 SNEGSKA (reference sequence). The length of the CDR3 is 15 residues. The CDR3 spells CSAREWSSAKNIQYF. DNA for the CDR3: TGCAGTGCTAGAGAATGGTCATCAGCCAAAAACATTCAGTACTTC.

The table lists this clonotype with many counts. The J gene is TRBJ1-5, the V gene TRBV6-5; tentatively, D is TRBD1 (5 bases). The length of the CDR3 is 15 residues. V was pared by 2 bases and J by 0 bases, with 8 bases between. Germline V gene data show CDR1 as MNHEY and CDR2 as SVGAGI. The chain's CDR3 is CASSYGANSNQPQHF. In DNA, the CDR3 is TGTGCCAGCAGTTACGGGGCTAATAGCAATCAGCCCCAGCATTTT.

This clonotype was seen repeatedly, ten times or more. V and J are TRBV30 and TRBJ1-6; a possible D gene is TRBD1 (5 bases). Germline V lookup: CDR1 GTSNPN, CDR2 SVGIG (reference sequence). V was trimmed by 2 bases and J by 7 bases, leaving 15 bases between them. CDR3 length equals 15 residues. CDR3 DNA sequence: TGTGCCTGGAGTTGGGGGGGAAACCGAAATTCACCCCTCCACTTT. Protein sequence: CAWSWGGNRNSPLHF.

In this sample, this clonotype turned up many times. This chain uses TRBV5-5 with TRBJ1-5; D unclear. The CDR3 has 13 residues. V lost 2 bases and J lost 3, with 6 bases in between. The germline gives CDR1 SGHKS, CDR2 YYEKEE (reference sequence). In DNA form, the CDR3 reads TGTGCCAGCAGCTTTTCGGACAATCAGCCCCAGCATTTT. As protein: CASSFSDNQPQHF.

The chain carries TRBV6-5 and TRBJ1-2, with TRBD1 matching 7 bases. The CDR3 contains 15 residues. Germline V lookup: CDR1 MNHEY, CDR2 SVGAGI. The V and J ends lost 4 bases and 4 bases, in that order; junction bases with no gene match: 9. CDR3 residues: CASSSATGQIYGYTF. CDR3 bases: TGTGCCAGCAGTTCGGCTACGGGACAGATCTATGGCTACACCTTC.

This clonotype appeared many times. The V and J genes are TRBV20-1 and TRBJ2-5; 8 nucleotides agree with TRBD2. Germline-derived CDR1 and CDR2 are DFQATT and SNEGSKA (reference sequence). This CDR3 contains 13 residues. V shed 5 bases, J shed 4 bases, and the junction held 6 bases outside the gene matches. The DNA of the CDR3 is TGCAGTGCTCCGACTAGCGTCTCAGAGACCCAGTACTTC. Translating gives CSAPTSVSETQYF.

This chain uses TRBV28 with TRBJ1-5; TRBD1 aligns across 8 bases. The CDR3 loop spans 17 amino acids. Losses at the gene ends were 4 bases for V and 2 bases for J; bases not matched to a gene: 10. Germline lookup yields CDR1 MDHEN and CDR2 SYDVKM. The CDR3, as DNA: TGTGCCAGCAGTTCGCAGATTACAGGGGGAGGCAATCAGCCCCAGCATTTT. The encoded protein is CASSSQITGGGNQPQHF.

The CDR3 nucleotides read TGCAGTGCAAAGGCGGGGCTTGACTGGATGCAGACCCAGTACTTC. Translating gives CSAKAGLDWMQTQYF. V and J are TRBV20-1 and TRBJ2-5, with D maybe TRBD2 (6 bases). Germline V gene lookup returns CDR1 DFQATT and CDR2 SNEGSKA (reference sequence). CDR3 length: 15 residues. The V end lost 6 bases, the J end lost 6 bases, and 23 bases lay between the germline ends.

This clonotype was seen a few times. The chain uses TRBV10-2 and TRBJ2-5; TRBD2 is a possible D gene (5 bases). This CDR3 region has 15 residues. CDR1 and CDR2 from the germline V gene are WSHSY and SAAADI. Trimming removed 7 bases at V and 0 bases at J, with 15 bases between. The DNA for the CDR3 is TGCGCCAGCAAGGGAGCGTCCCGGTACCAAGAGACCCAGTACTTC. Encoded protein: CASKGASRYQETQYF.

The chain uses TRBV3-1 and TRBJ1-2, with 7 bases aligning to TRBD1. V was clipped by 4 bases and J by 4 bases; unmatched bases: 6. Germline V gives CDR1 LGHDT, CDR2 YNNKEL (reference sequence). There are 14 residues in the CDR3. The CDR3 DNA sequence: TGTGCCAGCAGCCCAGAGACAGGGCTCTATGGCTACACCTTC. This encodes CASSPETGLYGYTF.